These 22 T cell receptor beta chains originate from one sample sequenced in a study of spatial heterogeneity in lung cancer. This sample's time point: sample taken at primary tumor resection. TCRdb recomputed calls from the 5' RACE reads with MiXCR, one row per CDR3 protein. The sample consists of approximately 150 distinct CDR3 sequences, 15% to 20% of them appearing once. Material: normal lung tissue next to the tumor, obtained at surgery. These receptors originate from a female donor with early-stage non-small cell lung cancer.

This clonotype has more than one count but fewer than ten. The chain joins TRBV3-1 to TRBJ2-7; D remains unclear. V was cut by 4 bases and J by 7 bases, with 11 bases left in between. CDR1 and CDR2 (germline): LGHDT, YNNKEL (reference sequence). The CDR3 length is 12 residues. The CDR3 reads CASSRTKREQYF. The CDR3 DNA is TGTGCCAGCAGCCGCACCAAGAGGGAGCAGTACTTC.

This chain uses TRBV20-1 with TRBJ2-1, with 9 bases matching TRBD1. The length of the CDR3 is 13 residues. The germline gives CDR1 DFQATT, CDR2 SNEGSKA (reference sequence). Trimming cost V 5 bases and J 8 bases; bases outside gene matches: 7. The CDR3 spells CSAPGQGTDEQFF. The DNA for the CDR3 is TGCAGTGCTCCGGGACAGGGAACAGATGAGCAGTTCTTC.

Regarding this clonotype: The junction differs from germline at one of its ends, possibly a read error. The chain carries TRBV20-1 and TRBJ1-2; 8 positions match TRBD1. Germline CDR1 and CDR2: DFQATT and SNEGSKA (reference sequence). This CDR3 has 15 residues. CDR3 coding DNA: TGCAGTGCTAGAGATCGACAGGGGATTAACTTTGGCTACACCTTC. This codes for CSARDRQGINFGYTF.

The chain employs TRBV7-6 and TRBJ2-7; D possibly matches TRBD1 or TRBD2 (5 bases each). V lost 5 bases, J lost 3 bases, and 11 bases lay in between. The CDR3 covers 13 residues. Germline CDR1 reads SGHVS; CDR2 reads FNYEAQ. The CDR3 DNA is TGTGCCAGCAGCCCGGGACCGAACTACGAGCAGTACTTC. The encoded protein is CASSPGPNYEQYF. The full variable domain, completed using reference TRBV7-6 and TRBJ2-7, is GAGVSQSPRYKVTKRGQDVALRCDPISGHVSLYWYRQALGQGPEFLTYFNYEAQQDKSGLPNDRFSAERPEGSISTLTIQRTEQRDSAMYRCASSPGPNYEQYFGPGTRLTVT.

V is TRBV12-5 and J is TRBJ2-2; maybe TRBD1 (6 bases). The CDR3 has 14 residues. V gave up 5 bases and J gave up 6 bases, with 13 bases separating them. Looked up from germline, CDR1 is LGHNT and CDR2 is FRNRAP. The CDR3 DNA is TGTGCTAGTGGTGTGACAGGCATAGCCGGGGAGCTGTTTTTT. Amino acids: CASGVTGIAGELFF.

This clonotype was counted ten times or more. V and J are TRBV7-6 and TRBJ2-7; 10 nucleotides line up with TRBD1. The CDR3 loop spans 17 amino acids. Germline CDR1 SGHVS, CDR2 FNYEAQ. The V segment lost 5 bases and the J segment 7 bases; nucleotides outside the gene matches: 17. The CDR3 DNA reads TGTGCCAGCAGCCCGAGACCCGCAGGACAGGGGGTCGGGGAGCAGTACTTC. Protein: CASSPRPAGQGVGEQYF.

The genes are TRBV7-6 and TRBJ2-1; 8 bases line up with TRBD2. The CDR3 spans 16 residues. CDR1 SGHVS and CDR2 FNYEAQ come from the germline V gene. The V segment lost 2 bases and the J segment 7 bases; nucleotides outside the gene matches: 10. CDR3 loop: CASSLMVSGVENEQFF. In nucleotides, the CDR3 is TGTGCCAGCAGCTTAATGGTTAGCGGGGTAGAGAATGAGCAGTTCTTC. Drawing the rest from reference TRBV7-6 and TRBJ2-1, the complete variable domain is GAGVSQSPRYKVTKRGQDVALRCDPISGHVSLYWYRQALGQGPEFLTYFNYEAQQDKSGLPNDRFSAERPEGSISTLTIQRTEQRDSAMYRCASSLMVSGVENEQFFGPGTRLTVL.

By its share, this clonotype is hyperexpanded (1% or more). V and J are TRBV6-5 and TRBJ2-5, with D uncertain. This CDR3 spans 13 amino acids. The germline gives CDR1 MNHEY, CDR2 SVGAGI. The V and J ends lost 0 bases and 5 bases respectively, with 7 bases between them. The CDR3 DNA follows: TGTGCCAGCAGTTACTCGGGGTGGGAGACCCAGTACTTC. This translates into CASSYSGWETQYF.

In its sample, this clonotype was seen once. The genes are TRBV18 and TRBJ2-3; possibly TRBD2 for D (5 bases). The V gene's germline CDR1 is KGHSH and CDR2 LQKENI. This CDR3 has 13 residues. Trimming stripped 4 bases from V and 4 bases from J, with 9 bases between. CDR3 sequence reads: CASSQGGPDTQYF. The CDR3 DNA follows: TGTGCCAGCTCACAAGGAGGTCCAGATACGCAGTATTTT.

By share, this clonotype counts as medium-sized. The chain links TRBV3-1 to TRBJ2-1; D remains ambiguous. Trimming stripped 0 bases from V and 10 bases from J, with 16 bases between. The CDR3 is 15 amino acids. Germline V lookup: CDR1 LGHDT, CDR2 YNNKEL (reference sequence). CDR3 region: CASSQEDLSRKEQFF. CDR3 coding DNA: TGTGCCAGCAGCCAAGAGGACCTAAGCAGAAAGGAGCAGTTCTTC.

V usage is TRBV7-2 and J usage is TRBJ2-5; unclear D gene. The CDR3 is 15 residues long. The V gene's germline CDR1 is SGHTA and CDR2 FQGNSA. Trimming removed 1 base at V and 7 bases at J, with 16 bases between. The CDR3 coding sequence is TGTGCCAGCAGCTTAGATACCGGCCGACCGGGGACCCAGTACTTC. Protein sequence: CASSLDTGRPGTQYF.

By share, this clonotype counts as large. The chain joins TRBV12-3 or TRBV12-4 to TRBJ2-1, with 11 bases identical to TRBD1. The junction had 8 bases not matched to a gene; V was cut back by 5 bases and J by 8 bases. The CDR3 extends over 15 amino acids. The CDR3 DNA reads as TGTGCCAGCAGTCAGCGGGACAGGGGGTTGGATGAGCAGTTCTTC. Its translation is CASSQRDRGLDEQFF.

By share of the sample, this clonotype is medium-sized. V is TRBV20-1 and J is TRBJ2-1; 10 positions match TRBD2. Per the germline V gene, CDR1 is DFQATT and CDR2 is SNEGSKA (reference sequence). The CDR3 has 13 amino acids. V shed 6 bases and J 3 bases; nucleotides not matched to a gene: 2. Written as DNA, the CDR3 is TGCAGTGCACGGACTAGCGGCTACAATGAGCAGTTCTTC. Its protein product is CSARTSGYNEQFF.

This clonotype was seen more than once but under ten times. The V call is TRBV11-2, the J call TRBJ2-5; D is unclear. Trimming shortened V by 3 bases and J by 5 bases, and 16 bases separated the two germline ends. Germline CDR1 and CDR2: SGHAT and FQNNGV. The CDR3 is 15 amino acids. Here the CDR3 DNA reads TGTGCCAGCAGCTTCTCCTCATTTGGATCCGAGACCCAGTACTTC. It codes for CASSFSSFGSETQYF.

J is TRBJ1-5 and V is TRBV7-2; 7 bases align to TRBD1. The trim removed 2 bases at V and 2 bases at J, leaving 6 bases unmatched. In germline, CDR1 is SGHTA, CDR2 FQGNSA. This CDR3 is built from 16 residues. The DNA of the CDR3 is TGTGCCAGCAGCTTAATTTCCGGGACAGGCAATCAGCCCCAGCATTTT. Protein: CASSLISGTGNQPQHF.

This clonotype rates as large. CDR3 loop: CASSSPTEDNPYEQYV. In DNA form, the CDR3 reads TGTGCCAGCAGTTCTCCGACGGAGGATAATCCCTACGAGCAGTACGTC. The V call is TRBV2, the J call TRBJ2-7, with a possible D match to TRBD2 (5 bases). There are 16 residues in the CDR3. V was shortened by 5 bases and J by 2 bases, with 19 bases between the two germline ends. The germline gives CDR1 SNHLY, CDR2 FYNNEI.

This clonotype has more than one count but fewer than ten. J is TRBJ2-7 and V is TRBV2; 8 positions match TRBD1. Per germline, CDR1 SNHLY and CDR2 FYNNEI. V gave up 5 bases and J gave up 2 bases; unmatched junction bases: 14. This CDR3 contains 17 residues. For the CDR3, the DNA is TGTGCCAGCAGTCCAATCTCTCGGACAGGGCGGACCTACGAGCAGTACGTC. Translation gives CASSPISRTGRTYEQYV.

The count of this clonotype is one. J is TRBJ2-7 and V is TRBV5-1; TRBD2 is a possible D gene (5 bases). Germline V lookup: CDR1 SGHRS, CDR2 YFSETQ. The CDR3 is 14 amino acids. Trimming cost V 6 bases and J 5 bases, with 18 bases left between them. The CDR3 DNA reads as TGCGCCAGCACGGACGGAGCCTCCGGGAACGAGCAGTACTTC. Protein: CASTDGASGNEQYF.

This clonotype is medium-sized (0.01 to 0.1%) in the sample. The chain uses TRBV30 and TRBJ2-5, with 9 bases fitting TRBD1. Germline V gene data show CDR1 as GTSNPN and CDR2 as SVGIG (reference sequence). The CDR3 runs to 14 residues. V shed 4 bases and J 5 bases; nucleotides not matched to a gene: 8. CDR3 residues: CAWNRQGGLETQYF. The CDR3 coding sequence is TGTGCCTGGAATCGACAGGGGGGTCTCGAGACCCAGTACTTC.

This clonotype is medium-sized by share. The rearrangement uses TRBV7-9 and TRBJ2-1; 9 nucleotides agree with TRBD1. The germline gives CDR1 SEHNR, CDR2 FQNEAQ (reference sequence). The CDR3 extends over 16 amino acids. The junction had 8 bases not matched to a gene; V was cut back by 4 bases and J by 4 bases. The CDR3 reads CASSSRDRENYNEQFF. In nucleotides, the CDR3 is TGTGCCAGCAGCTCCCGGGACAGGGAGAATTACAATGAGCAGTTCTTC.

This clonotype was counted a few times. The chain has TRBV10-3 and TRBJ2-4, with D maybe TRBD1 (6 bases). V was cut by 4 bases and J by 8 bases, with 15 bases left in between. This CDR3 has 14 residues. Germline V gene sequence: CDR1 ENHRY, CDR2 SYGVKD. This chain's CDR3 is CAISGDTADDIQYF. CDR3 DNA sequence: TGTGCCATCAGTGGGGACACCGCCGACGACATTCAGTACTTC.

Within the sample, this clonotype is medium-sized. The V call is TRBV30, the J call TRBJ2-5; 14 bases fit TRBD2. V was pared by 8 bases and J by 1 base, with 0 bases of the junction left unmatched. Germline lookup yields CDR1 GTSNPN and CDR2 SVGIG (reference sequence). The CDR3 is 13 residues long. DNA of the CDR3: TGTGCCGGGACTAGCGGGAGCCAAGAGACCCAGTACTTC. It translates to CAGTSGSQETQYF.